This T cell receptor beta chain was documented in a study of blood T cell repertoires in COVID-19. Study overall: Donors in the United States, Italy and Spain gave samples during acute or convalescent COVID-19. The cDNA or gDNA used as material had been derived from T cells, B-cell-depleted T cells, or PBMCs.

In the original workflow: Amplification of reference gene primers provided the estimated nucleated cell counts. TCRdb keeps only in-frame clones here, not all; method: immunoSEQ multiplex PCR. For V, J and clone size, that table is used; D and trimming come from the DNA. The sample contains around 400,000 clones, about 90% of which appear only once. Enrolled during active infection, Seattle patients were then followed longitudinally. Sequencing was performed on peripheral blood. This clonotype was obtained from a woman in her twenties or thirties with COVID-19, enrolled during active disease.

In nucleotides, the CDR3 is TGTGCCAGCAGTAAAACTAGCGGGGTCTACAATGAGCAGTTCTTC. Amino acid sequence: CASSKTSGVYNEQFF. The chain links TRBV6-5 to TRBJ2-1; TRBD2 agrees at 10 bases. Germline lookup yields CDR1 MNHEY and CDR2 SVGAGI. Trimming removed 5 bases from V and 3 bases from J; junction bases left unmatched: 4. The CDR3 is made up of 15 amino acids.